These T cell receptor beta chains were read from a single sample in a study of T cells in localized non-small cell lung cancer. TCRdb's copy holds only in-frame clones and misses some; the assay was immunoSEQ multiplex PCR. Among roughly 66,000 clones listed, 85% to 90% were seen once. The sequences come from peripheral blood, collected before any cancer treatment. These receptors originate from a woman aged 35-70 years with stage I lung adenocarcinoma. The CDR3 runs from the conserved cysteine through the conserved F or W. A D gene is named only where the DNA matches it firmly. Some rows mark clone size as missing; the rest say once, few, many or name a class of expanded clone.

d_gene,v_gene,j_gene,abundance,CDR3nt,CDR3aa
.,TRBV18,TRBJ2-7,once,TGTGCCAGCTCACCTATGACAGGGCCTGCGGGAGAGCAGTACTTC,CASSPMTGPAGEQYF
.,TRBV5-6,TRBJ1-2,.,TGTGCCAGCAGCTTCGCGGGGAACTATGGCTACACCTTC,CASSFAGNYGYTF
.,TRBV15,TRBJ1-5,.,TGTGCCACCAGCAGAGATTATTGGGGGGCGCGGGGCAATCAGCCCCAGCATTTT,CATSRDYWGARGNQPQHF
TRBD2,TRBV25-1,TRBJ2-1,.,TGTGCCAGCAGTGAATCGTCCGGGACTAGCGGGAGTCACAATGAGCAGTTCTTC,CASSESSGTSGSHNEQFF
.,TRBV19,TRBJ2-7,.,TGTGCCAGTAGTTTACAGGGGAGGGACTACGAGCAGTACTTC,CASSLQGRDYEQYF
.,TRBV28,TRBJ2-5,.,TGTGCCAGCAGCCTCCGGCGTAGGGGTGAGACCCAGTACTTC,CASSLRRRGETQYF
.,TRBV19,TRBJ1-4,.,TGTGCCACCTCTCCACAGGGAGGAAAACTGTTTTTT,CATSPQGGKLFF
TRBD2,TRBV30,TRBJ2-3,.,TGTGCCTGGACGGGGGGGCTAGCCCCCACGCAGTATTTT,CAWTGGLAPTQYF
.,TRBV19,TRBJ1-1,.,TGTGCCAGTAGTATAGATAGGAACACTGAAGCTTTCTTT,CASSIDRNTEAFF
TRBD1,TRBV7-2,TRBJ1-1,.,TGTGCCAGCAGCTTTCAGGGGGGGCCGAACACTGAAGCTTTCTTT,CASSFQGGPNTEAFF
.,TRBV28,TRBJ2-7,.,TGTGCCAGCAGTTGGGCGAGCTCCTACGAGCAGTACTTC,CASSWASSYEQYF
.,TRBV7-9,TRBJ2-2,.,TGTGCCAGCAGTCCCAGAGCTAGGAATGCGAACACCGGGGAGCTGTTTTTT,CASSPRARNANTGELFF
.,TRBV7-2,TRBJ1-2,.,TGTGCCAGCAGCTTAGCGTTCCAGGGCTATGGCTACACCTTC,CASSLAFQGYGYTF
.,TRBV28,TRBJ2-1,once,TGTGCCAGCAGTTTAAGGCGGGAGCAGTTCTTC,CASSLRREQFF
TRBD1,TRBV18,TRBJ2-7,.,TGTGCCAGCTCACCTAGACAGGGGGCGGTTGTCGAGCAGTACTTC,CASSPRQGAVVEQYF
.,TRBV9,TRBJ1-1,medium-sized,TGTGCCAGCAGCGTCCCAGGGCACACTGAAGCTTTCTTT,CASSVPGHTEAFF
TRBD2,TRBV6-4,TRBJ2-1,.,TGTGCCAGCAGTGAGACTAGCGGGAGTTACAATGAGCAGTTCTTC,CASSETSGSYNEQFF
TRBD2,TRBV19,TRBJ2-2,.,TGTGCCAGTAGGGTAGCCGGGGGGTACACCGGGGAGCTGTTTTTT,CASRVAGGYTGELFF
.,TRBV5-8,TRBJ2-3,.,TGTGCCAGCAGTTCTTACTCGGAGGGTACAGATACGCAGTATTTT,CASSSYSEGTDTQYF
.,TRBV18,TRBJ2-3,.,TGTGCCAGCTCACAATCTTCAGGGCCTCTCACAGATACGCAGTATTTT,CASSQSSGPLTDTQYF
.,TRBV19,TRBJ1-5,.,TGTGCCAGTAGTATCGTGGGGAATAGCAATCAGCCCCAGCATTTT,CASSIVGNSNQPQHF
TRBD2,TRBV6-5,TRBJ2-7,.,TGTGCCAGCAGTCCGGTTAGCGGGAGCCCCAACGAGCAGTACTTC,CASSPVSGSPNEQYF
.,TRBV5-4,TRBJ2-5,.,TGTGCCAGCAGCAAGCAGGGGATCCACCAAGAGACCCAGTACTTC,CASSKQGIHQETQYF
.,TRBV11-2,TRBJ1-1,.,TGTGCCAGCATCTTAGGAGGGGGGGCGAACACTGAAGCTTTCTTT,CASILGGGANTEAFF
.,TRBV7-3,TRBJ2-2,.,TGTGCCAGCAGCTTACAACAGAACACCGGGGAGCTGTTTTTT,CASSLQQNTGELFF
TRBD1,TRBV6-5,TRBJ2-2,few,TGTGCCAGCAGTTACTCGATCGGGACAGCGACCGGGGAGCTGTTTTTT,CASSYSIGTATGELFF